The 13 T cell receptor beta chains given below trace back to one sample, sequenced in a study of blood T cell repertoires in COVID-19. The method was immunoSEQ multiplex PCR; TCRdb's version includes in-frame clones alone and lacks a portion of them. The sample lists some 180,000 clones, about 85% occurring once. Source material: peripheral blood. Source of these receptors: an elderly woman with COVID-19, enrolled during active disease.

A note on this clone: Other DNA sequences from this sample encode an identical CDR3 as well. The genes are TRBV2 and TRBJ1-1; the match to TRBD1 covers 11 bases. CDR1 is SNHLY, CDR2 FYNNEI, per germline. Trimming removed 7 bases from V and 1 base from J; junction bases left unmatched: 2. There are 14 residues in the CDR3. The CDR3 spells CASTGQGANTEAFF. The CDR3 region has the DNA TGTGCCAGCACTGGACAGGGGGCGAACACTGAAGCTTTCTTT.

The chain has TRBV7-2 and TRBJ1-5; D not resolved. CDR3 length equals 15 residues. Germline V CDR1 and CDR2: SGHTA, FQGNSA. V shed 3 bases and J shed 7 bases, with 16 bases lying between them. This CDR3 is CASSFDPAGGQPQHF. Here the CDR3 DNA reads TGTGCCAGCAGCTTTGACCCTGCGGGCGGACAGCCCCAGCATTTT.

V is TRBV5-1 and J is TRBJ1-5; TRBD1 aligns across 8 bases. Trimming cost V 4 bases and J 0 bases; bases outside gene matches: 21. CDR1 and CDR2 from the germline V gene are SGHRS and YFSETQ. This CDR3 is built from 21 residues. The CDR3 spells CASSNRDRSEQSDPSNQPQHF. The CDR3 bases are TGCGCCAGCAGCAACCGGGACAGGTCTGAACAATCCGACCCTAGCAATCAGCCCCAGCATTTT.

This clone was observed a handful of times. The chain carries TRBV5-4 and TRBJ1-6; 7 nucleotides line up with TRBD1. Trimming at V came to 2 bases and at J to 7 bases, leaving 6 bases not matched to a gene. The germline V gene encodes CDR1 SGHNT and CDR2 YYREEE (reference sequence). The CDR3 length is 15 residues. The CDR3 region has the DNA TGTGCCAGCAGCTTCTGGACAGGCCAGAATTCACCCCTCCACTTT. Protein: CASSFWTGQNSPLHF.

The chain links TRBV7-9 to TRBJ1-5; no reliable D call. The CDR3 loop spans 14 amino acids. Trimming shortened V by 1 base and J by 5 bases, and 9 bases separated the two germline ends. Germline CDR1 is SEHNR and CDR2 is FQNEAQ (reference sequence). The CDR3 bases are TGTGCCAGCAGCTTAGGGACGGGATATCAGCCCCAGCATTTT. The encoded protein is CASSLGTGYQPQHF.

The rearrangement uses TRBV5-1 and TRBJ1-1, with TRBD1 identical over 10 bases. Germline V gene sequence: CDR1 SGHRS, CDR2 YFSETQ. Germline trimming cut 4 bases from V and 10 bases from J; bases unmatched to any gene: 7. The CDR3 has 13 amino acids. CDR3 protein: CASSPGTGVLAFF. CDR3 coding DNA: TGCGCCAGCAGCCCCGGGACAGGGGTTCTAGCTTTCTTT.

This clone was detected once. CDR3 sequence: CASSQEPQGTGGSRDTQYF. In nucleotides, the CDR3 is TGCGCCAGCAGCCAAGAGCCCCAGGGGACGGGGGGTTCCAGAGATACGCAGTATTTT. The J gene is TRBJ2-3, the V gene TRBV4-1; D might be TRBD2 (7 bases). CDR3 length: 19 amino acids. Trimming removed 0 bases at V and 5 bases at J, with 24 bases between. Germline values: CDR1 MGHRA, CDR2 YSYEKL.

This chain connects TRBV6-2 or TRBV6-3 to TRBJ2-1, with 9 bases that match TRBD2. J lost 7 bases, V lost 6 bases, and 13 bases had no gene match. This CDR3 spans 16 amino acids. Germline V gene sequence: CDR1 MNHEY, CDR2 SVGEGT. CDR3 protein: CASSDGMAGGQNEQFF. In DNA, the CDR3 is TGTGCCAGCAGCGACGGGATGGCGGGGGGGCAAAATGAGCAGTTCTTC.

The J gene is TRBJ2-1, the V gene TRBV2; weak D call: TRBD2 (6 bases). Germline loops: CDR1 SNHLY, CDR2 FYNNEI. V was shortened by 5 bases and J by 0 bases, with 14 bases between the two germline ends. This CDR3 comprises 16 residues. CDR3 amino acids: CASSTGTSSSYNEQFF. Written as DNA, the CDR3 is TGTGCCAGCAGTACCGGGACTTCAAGCTCCTACAATGAGCAGTTCTTC.

This chain connects TRBV29-1 to TRBJ2-3, with D possibly matching TRBD2 (5 bases). The ends were cut back, 6 bases at V and 2 bases at J, with 12 bases in the middle. The CDR3 has 13 amino acids. CDR1 SQVTM and CDR2 ANQGSEA come from the germline V gene. The CDR3 sequence: CSVGGVVTDTQYF. CDR3 nucleotides: TGCAGCGTCGGAGGAGTGGTCACAGATACGCAGTATTTT.

The gene calls are TRBV5-6 and TRBJ1-2; 8 bases align to TRBD1. V shed 4 bases and J 4 bases; nucleotides not matched to a gene: 6. Germline CDR1 is SGHDT and CDR2 is YYEEEE. This CDR3 comprises 14 residues. For the CDR3, the DNA is TGTGCCAGCAGCCGACAGGGGCGCATCTATGGCTACACCTTC. It encodes CASSRQGRIYGYTF.

The chain uses TRBV7-2 and TRBJ1-1, with 9 bases lining up with TRBD1. The junction had 5 bases not matched to a gene; V was cut back by 4 bases and J by 5 bases. The CDR3 sequence is 14 residues long. Looked up from germline, CDR1 is SGHTA and CDR2 is FQGNSA. As DNA, the CDR3 is TGTGCCAGCAGCTGGGACAGGGTGGGGACTGAAGCTTTCTTT. Its protein product is CASSWDRVGTEAFF.

In its sample, this clone was seen once. V usage is TRBV7-9 and J usage is TRBJ1-2; a possible D gene is TRBD1 (6 bases). Trimming left V 7 bases short and J 3 bases short, with 21 bases between. This CDR3 is built from 16 residues. Germline CDR1 reads SEHNR; CDR2 reads FQNEAQ (reference sequence). The CDR3 nucleotides are TGTGCCAGCACCTCGACAGGAGCCCCCTCTGACTATGGCTACACCTTC. Its translation: CASTSTGAPSDYGYTF.